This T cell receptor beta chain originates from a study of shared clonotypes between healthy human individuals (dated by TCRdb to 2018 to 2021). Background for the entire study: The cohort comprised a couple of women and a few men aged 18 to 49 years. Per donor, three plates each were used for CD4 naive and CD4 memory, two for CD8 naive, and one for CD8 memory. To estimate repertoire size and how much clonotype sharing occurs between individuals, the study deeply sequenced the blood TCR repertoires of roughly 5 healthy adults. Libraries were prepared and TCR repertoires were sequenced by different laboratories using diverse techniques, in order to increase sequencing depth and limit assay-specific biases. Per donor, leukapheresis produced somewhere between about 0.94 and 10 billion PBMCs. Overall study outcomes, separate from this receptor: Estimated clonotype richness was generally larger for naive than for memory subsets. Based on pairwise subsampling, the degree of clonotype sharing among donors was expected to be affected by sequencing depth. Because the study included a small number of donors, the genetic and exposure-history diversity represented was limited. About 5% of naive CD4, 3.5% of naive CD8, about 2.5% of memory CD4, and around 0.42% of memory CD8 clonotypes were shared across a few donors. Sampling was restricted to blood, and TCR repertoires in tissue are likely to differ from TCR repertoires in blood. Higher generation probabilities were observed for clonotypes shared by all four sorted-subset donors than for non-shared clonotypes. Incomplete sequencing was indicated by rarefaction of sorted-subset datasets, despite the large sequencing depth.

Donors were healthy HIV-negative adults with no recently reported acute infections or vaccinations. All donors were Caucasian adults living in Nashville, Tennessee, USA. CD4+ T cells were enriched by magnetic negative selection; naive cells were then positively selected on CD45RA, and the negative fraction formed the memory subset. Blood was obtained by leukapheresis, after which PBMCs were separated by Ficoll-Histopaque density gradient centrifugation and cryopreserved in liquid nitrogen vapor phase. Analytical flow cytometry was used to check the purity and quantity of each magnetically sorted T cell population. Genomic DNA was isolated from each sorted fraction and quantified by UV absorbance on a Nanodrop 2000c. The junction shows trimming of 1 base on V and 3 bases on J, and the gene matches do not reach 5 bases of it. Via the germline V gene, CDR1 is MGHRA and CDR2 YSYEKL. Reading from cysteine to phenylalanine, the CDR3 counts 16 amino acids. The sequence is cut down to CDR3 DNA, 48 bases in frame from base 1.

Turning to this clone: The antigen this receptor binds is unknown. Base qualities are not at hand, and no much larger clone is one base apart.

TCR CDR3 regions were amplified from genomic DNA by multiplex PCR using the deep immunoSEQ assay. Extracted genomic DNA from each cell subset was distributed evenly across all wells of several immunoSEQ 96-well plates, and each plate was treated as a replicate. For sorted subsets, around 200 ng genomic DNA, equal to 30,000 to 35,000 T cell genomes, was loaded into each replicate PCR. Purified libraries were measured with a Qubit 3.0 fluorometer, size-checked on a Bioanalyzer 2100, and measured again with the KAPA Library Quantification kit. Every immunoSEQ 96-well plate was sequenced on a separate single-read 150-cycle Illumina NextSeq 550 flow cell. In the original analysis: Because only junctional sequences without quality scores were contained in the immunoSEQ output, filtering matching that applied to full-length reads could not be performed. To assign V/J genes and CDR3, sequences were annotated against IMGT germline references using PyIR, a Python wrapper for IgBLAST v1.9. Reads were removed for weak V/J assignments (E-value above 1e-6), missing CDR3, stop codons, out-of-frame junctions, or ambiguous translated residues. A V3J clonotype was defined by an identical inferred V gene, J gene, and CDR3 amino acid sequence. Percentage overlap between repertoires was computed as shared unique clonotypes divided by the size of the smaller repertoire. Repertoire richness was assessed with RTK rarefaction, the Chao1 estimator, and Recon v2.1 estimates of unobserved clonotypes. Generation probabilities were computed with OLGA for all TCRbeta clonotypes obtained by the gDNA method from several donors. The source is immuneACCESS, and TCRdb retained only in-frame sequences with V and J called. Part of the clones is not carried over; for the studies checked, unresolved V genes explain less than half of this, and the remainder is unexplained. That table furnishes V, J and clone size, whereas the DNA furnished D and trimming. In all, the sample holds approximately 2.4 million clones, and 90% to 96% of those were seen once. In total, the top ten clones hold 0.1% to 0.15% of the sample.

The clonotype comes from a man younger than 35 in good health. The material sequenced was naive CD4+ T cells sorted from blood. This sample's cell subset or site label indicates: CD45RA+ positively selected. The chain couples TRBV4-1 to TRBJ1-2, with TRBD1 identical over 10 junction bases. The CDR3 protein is CASSQAGTGVDYGYTF. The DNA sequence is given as TGCGCCAGCAGCCAAGCCGGGACAGGGGTGGACTATGGCTACACCTTC.